The present T cell receptor (beta chain) was sequenced within a study of siplizumab effects on memory and regulatory T cells (dated by TCRdb to the late 2010s). Notes on the research overall: The study examined how the anti-CD2 antibody siplizumab affects alloreactive T-cell subsets in allogeneic mixed lymphocyte reactions built from human PBMCs. Study-wide findings and limitations: Roughly 80-97% of proliferating CD4+ or CD8+ clones could not be assigned a naive or memory phenotype. Whether proliferating Tregs from siplizumab cultures were suppressive was not functionally confirmed. Greater diversity appeared to be present in unstimulated naive T cells than in memory T cells, and a substantial contribution to the alloresponse seemed to be made by naive cells. The cumulative frequency of alloreactive sequences that could be traced back to unstimulated CD4+ memory T cells was significantly reduced by siplizumab. Because sequences below about 10^-5 frequency were poorly captured, only a minor fraction of alloreactive clones could be mapped to unstimulated subsets. In reactions with siplizumab, an average of about 69% of mappable alloreactive CD4+ clones were Treg-derived, compared with roughly 26% in control reactions.

Sorted unstimulated T cells, along with proliferating T cells recovered from mixed lymphocyte reactions, underwent TCRbeta CDR3 sequencing. Fresh whole blood from approximately ten HLA-typed healthy donors was used to isolate PBMCs. Unstimulated CD4+ regulatory T cells were FACS-sorted to map the origin of alloreactive clones. According to the germline V gene, CDR1 reads MNHEY and CDR2 reads SVGAGI. Trimming costs V 6 bases and J 6 bases, and their ends lie 20 bases apart. The CDR3 spans 15 residues, from the cysteine through the phenylalanine. Kept here is only the CDR3 DNA, which spans 45 bases and is read in frame from base 1. Library method: the immunoSEQ multiplex PCR assay. Each sample had some 9.7 x 10^4 TCR templates assayed by the deep sequencing platform. Genomic DNA extracted from sorted T cells was used for TCRbeta CDR3 sequencing. Under the source paper's analysis protocol: The R programming language was used for the clonal analysis of the TCRbeta CDR3 data. Alloreactive CD4+ and CD8+ clones were identified by comparing unstimulated samples to CFSE-low samples taken after the reaction. Regulatory or non-regulatory origin was assigned to alloreactive CD4+ clones by matching of sequences to sorted unstimulated Treg and non-Treg repertoires. TCRdb took over this immuneACCESS table, retaining in-frame rearrangements with V and J assigned. Such tables are incomplete; in checked studies, under half of the missing clones stem from an unresolved V gene, and the remainder is unexplained. Clone size and the V and J calls come from that table; the DNA yielded D and trimming. This sample has 100,000 or so clones in its table, and around 94% of those were observed once. 0.55% to 0.65% of the sample comes from the top ten.

Concerning this clone itself: Its antigen remains undetermined. The sample holds no much larger clone one base away, and base qualities are not on file.

The sample taken for sequencing was Tregs sorted from blood. The TCR was taken from a human donor in good health. Recombination connected TRBV6-5 to TRBJ2-5; TRBD2 could be the D gene, as 6 bases match. Read as DNA, the sequence is TGTGCCAGCAGCTTGATAGGGACTCAAACGAAGACCCAGTACTTC. It codes for CASSLIGTQTKTQYF.